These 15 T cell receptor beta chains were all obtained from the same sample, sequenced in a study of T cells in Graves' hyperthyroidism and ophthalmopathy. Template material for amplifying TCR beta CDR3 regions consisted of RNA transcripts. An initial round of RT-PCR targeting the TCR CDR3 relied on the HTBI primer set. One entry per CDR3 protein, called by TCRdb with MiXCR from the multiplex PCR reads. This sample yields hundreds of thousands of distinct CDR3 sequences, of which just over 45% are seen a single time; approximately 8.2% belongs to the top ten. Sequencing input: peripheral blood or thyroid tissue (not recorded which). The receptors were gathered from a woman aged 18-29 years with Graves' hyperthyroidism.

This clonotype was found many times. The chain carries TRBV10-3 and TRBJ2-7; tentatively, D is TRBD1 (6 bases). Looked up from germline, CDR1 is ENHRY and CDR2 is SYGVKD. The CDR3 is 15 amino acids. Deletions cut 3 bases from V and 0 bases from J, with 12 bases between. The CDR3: CAISEPGHSSYEQYF. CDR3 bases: TGTGCCATCAGTGAACCGGGACACAGCTCCTACGAGCAGTACTTC.

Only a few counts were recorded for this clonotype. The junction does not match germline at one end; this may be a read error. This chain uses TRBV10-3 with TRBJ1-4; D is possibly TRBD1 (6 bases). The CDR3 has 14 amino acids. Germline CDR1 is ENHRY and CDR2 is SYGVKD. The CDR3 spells CASSRQGSNEKLFF. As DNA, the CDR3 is TGTGCCAGCAGTCGGCAGGGGTCTAATGAAAAACTGTTTTTT.

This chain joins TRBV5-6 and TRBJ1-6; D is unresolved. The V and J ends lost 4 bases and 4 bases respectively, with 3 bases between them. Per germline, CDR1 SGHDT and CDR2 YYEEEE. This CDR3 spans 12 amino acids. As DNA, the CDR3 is TGTGCCAGCAGCGCTTATAATTCACCCCTCCACTTT. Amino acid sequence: CASSAYNSPLHF.

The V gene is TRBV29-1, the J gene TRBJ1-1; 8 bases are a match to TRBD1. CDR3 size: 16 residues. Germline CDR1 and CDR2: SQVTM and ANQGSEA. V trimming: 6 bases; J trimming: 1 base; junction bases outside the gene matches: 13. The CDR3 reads CSVRKGQGVTNTEAFF. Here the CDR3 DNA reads TGCAGCGTCAGAAAAGGACAGGGTGTCACGAACACTGAAGCTTTCTTT.

CDR3 nucleotide sequence: TGTGCCAGTAGACAGGCCGGGGAGCTGTTTTTT. Amino acids: CASRQAGELFF. The genes are TRBV19 and TRBJ2-2, with TRBD1 as a possible D gene (5 bases). Germline CDR1 LNHDA, CDR2 SQIVND (reference sequence). The CDR3 covers 11 residues. Trimming stripped 6 bases from V and 6 bases from J, with 5 bases between.

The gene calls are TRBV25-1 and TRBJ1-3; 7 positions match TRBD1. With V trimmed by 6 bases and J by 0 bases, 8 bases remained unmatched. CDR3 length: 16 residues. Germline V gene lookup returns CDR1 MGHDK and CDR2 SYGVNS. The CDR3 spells CASSVGGQNSGNTIYF. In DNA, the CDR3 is TGTGCCAGCAGCGTGGGGGGACAGAACTCTGGAAACACCATATATTTT.

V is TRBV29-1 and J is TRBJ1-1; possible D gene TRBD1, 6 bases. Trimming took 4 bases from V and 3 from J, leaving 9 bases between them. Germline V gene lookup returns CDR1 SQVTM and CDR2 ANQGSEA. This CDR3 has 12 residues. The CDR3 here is CSVGGGHTEAFF. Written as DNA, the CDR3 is TGCAGCGTTGGAGGGGGACACACTGAAGCTTTCTTT.

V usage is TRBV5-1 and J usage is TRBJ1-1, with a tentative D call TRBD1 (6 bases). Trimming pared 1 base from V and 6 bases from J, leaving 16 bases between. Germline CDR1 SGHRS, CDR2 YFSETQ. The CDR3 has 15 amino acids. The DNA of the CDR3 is TGCGCCAGCAGCTTGAGCGGGGGCTCAGGCCCTGAAGCTTTCTTT. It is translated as CASSLSGGSGPEAFF.

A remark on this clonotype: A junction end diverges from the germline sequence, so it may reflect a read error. CDR3 in amino acids: CASSPPGAGPPLHF. The CDR3 region has the DNA TGTGCCAGCAGCCCCCCTGGGGCTGGTCCACCCCTCCACTTT. V is TRBV29-1 and J is TRBJ1-6; D might be TRBD1 (5 bases). The CDR3 runs to 14 residues. Germline CDR1 is SQVTM and CDR2 is ANQGSEA.

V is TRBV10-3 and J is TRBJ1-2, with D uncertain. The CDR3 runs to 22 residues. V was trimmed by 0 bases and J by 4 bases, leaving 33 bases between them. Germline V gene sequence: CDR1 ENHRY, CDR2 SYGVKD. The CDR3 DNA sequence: TGTGCCATCAGTGAGTCTTTTCTCATGCATCATAATCTTGGGAGTTTGAGCTATGGCTACACCTTC. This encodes CAISESFLMHHNLGSLSYGYTF.

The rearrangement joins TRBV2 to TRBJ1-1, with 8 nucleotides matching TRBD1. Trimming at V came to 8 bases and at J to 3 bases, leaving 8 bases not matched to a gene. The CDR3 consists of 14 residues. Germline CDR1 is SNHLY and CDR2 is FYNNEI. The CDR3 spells CASQGAGLDTEAFF. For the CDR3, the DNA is TGTGCCAGCCAGGGGGCCGGGCTGGACACTGAAGCTTTCTTT.

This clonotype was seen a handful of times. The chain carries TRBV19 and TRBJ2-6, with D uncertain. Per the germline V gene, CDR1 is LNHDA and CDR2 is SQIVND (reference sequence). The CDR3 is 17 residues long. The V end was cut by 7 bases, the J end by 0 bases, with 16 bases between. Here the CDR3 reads CASIMKEHRSGANVLTF. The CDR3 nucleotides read TGTGCCAGTATTATGAAAGAACACCGCTCTGGGGCCAACGTCCTGACTTTC.

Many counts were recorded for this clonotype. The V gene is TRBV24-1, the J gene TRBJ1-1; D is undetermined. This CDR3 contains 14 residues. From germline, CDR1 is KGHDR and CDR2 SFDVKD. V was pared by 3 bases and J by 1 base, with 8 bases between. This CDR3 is CATSDPGRNTEAFF. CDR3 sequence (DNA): TGTGCCACCAGTGATCCGGGTCGGAACACTGAAGCTTTCTTT.

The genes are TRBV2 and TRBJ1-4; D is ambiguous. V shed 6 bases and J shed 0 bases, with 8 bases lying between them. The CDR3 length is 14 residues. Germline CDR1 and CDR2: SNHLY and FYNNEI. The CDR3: CASREHATNEKLFF. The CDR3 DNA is TGTGCCAGCAGGGAACATGCAACTAATGAAAAACTGTTTTTT.

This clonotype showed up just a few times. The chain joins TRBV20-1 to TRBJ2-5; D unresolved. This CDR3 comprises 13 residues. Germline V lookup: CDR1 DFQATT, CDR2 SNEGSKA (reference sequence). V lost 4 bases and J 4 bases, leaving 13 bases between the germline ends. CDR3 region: CSATWISPETQYF. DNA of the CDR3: TGCAGTGCTACTTGGATTTCACCAGAGACCCAGTACTTC.